The 27 T cell receptor beta chains reported below all come from one sample, sequenced in a study of cytomegalovirus exposure and HLA in healthy donors. 60 Vbeta and 13 Jbeta primers were used in PCR. TCRdb's table, derived via immunoSEQ multiplex PCR, lists solely in-frame clones and lacks some. The table records over 70,000 clones, around four fifths of them present only once. Material for sequencing was PBMCs. These receptors originate from a male donor in good health and CMV-seropositive.

CDR3 DNA: TGTGCCAGTAGTATAGGCGGCTATGCTCAGCCCCAGCATTTT. As protein: CASSIGGYAQPQHF. J is TRBJ1-5 and V is TRBV19; D ambiguous. The CDR3 totals 14 residues. Germline assignment: CDR1 LNHDA and CDR2 SQIVND (reference sequence). The V and J ends lost 1 base and 6 bases respectively, with 10 bases between them.

J is TRBJ1-5 and V is TRBV27, with 11 bases identical to TRBD1. Germline-derived CDR1 and CDR2 are MNHEY and SMNVEV (reference sequence). The CDR3 is made up of 14 amino acids. Unmatched junction bases numbered 4, after V lost 6 bases and J lost 6 bases. This CDR3 is CASSTGTGGQPQHF. CDR3 sequence (DNA): TGTGCCAGCAGCACCGGGACAGGGGGTCAGCCCCAGCATTTT.

The V gene is TRBV27, the J gene TRBJ1-1; the match to TRBD1 covers 9 bases. The CDR3 covers 17 residues. Germline CDR1 is MNHEY and CDR2 is SMNVEV (reference sequence). The ends lost 9 bases at V and 4 bases at J; junction bases unmatched: 18. This chain's CDR3 is CASGPGQGFGRGTEAFF. In nucleotides, the CDR3 is TGTGCCAGTGGGCCGGGACAGGGATTCGGAAGAGGCACTGAAGCTTTCTTT.

J is TRBJ1-5 and V is TRBV2; possibly TRBD1 for D (6 bases). Per germline, CDR1 SNHLY and CDR2 FYNNEI. V lost 6 bases and J 0 bases, leaving 9 bases between the germline ends. The CDR3 sequence is 14 residues long. The CDR3 here is CASRGGVSNQPQHF. DNA of the CDR3: TGTGCCAGCAGAGGGGGGGTTAGCAATCAGCCCCAGCATTTT. The full variable domain, its missing parts supplied by reference TRBV2 and TRBJ1-5, is EPEVTQTPSHQVTQMGQEVILRCVPISNHLYFYWYRQILGQKVEFLVSFYNNEISEKSEIFDDQFSVERPDGSNFTLKIRSTKLEDSAMYFCASRGGVSNQPQHFGDGTRLSIL.

V usage is TRBV5-1 and J usage is TRBJ2-7; 10 nucleotides agree with TRBD1. Trimming took 1 base from V and 2 from J; bases not matched to a gene: 3. The CDR3 sequence is 15 residues long. Germline CDR1 and CDR2: SGHRS and YFSETQ. CDR3 bases: TGCGCCAGCAGCTTGCAGACAGGGGGCCCCTACGAGCAGTACTTC. Its protein product is CASSLQTGGPYEQYF.

The chain uses TRBV5-8 and TRBJ1-5; no reliable D call. Germline CDR1 SGHTS, CDR2 YDEGEE. V was cut by 3 bases and J by 4 bases, with 14 bases left in between. CDR3 length: 15 amino acids. DNA of the CDR3: TGTGCCAGCAGCTCGAAAAGCCTATCAAATCAGCCCCAGCATTTT. Amino acid sequence: CASSSKSLSNQPQHF.

The chain joins TRBV19 to TRBJ2-2, with 11 bases that match TRBD2. CDR3 length equals 17 residues. With 5 bases clipped from V and 1 base from J, the junction kept 6 bases outside the gene matches. CDR1 is LNHDA and CDR2 is SQIVND in the germline V gene (reference sequence). CDR3 sequence reads: CASSLTSGTLNTGELFF. In DNA form, the CDR3 reads TGTGCCAGTAGTCTGACTAGCGGGACCTTGAACACCGGGGAGCTGTTTTTT.

There are a few counts of this clone. The rearrangement links TRBV10-2 to TRBJ1-1; D not resolved. Germline V CDR1 and CDR2: WSHSY, SAAADI. The CDR3 is 13 amino acids. V lost 7 bases and J lost 0, with 9 bases in between. The CDR3 loop is CASKKELNTEAFF. CDR3 coding DNA: TGCGCCAGCAAAAAGGAGCTGAACACTGAAGCTTTCTTT.

The chain joins TRBV9 to TRBJ2-3, with 9 bases lining up with TRBD2. Looked up from germline, CDR1 is SGDLS and CDR2 is YYNGEE. J lost 6 bases, V lost 0 bases, and 11 bases had no gene match. CDR3 length equals 17 residues. The CDR3 loop reads CASSVVGVASGTDTQYF. In nucleotides, the CDR3 is TGTGCCAGCAGCGTAGTTGGGGTGGCTAGCGGGACGGATACGCAGTATTTT.

The rearrangement joins TRBV7-2 to TRBJ1-2; D uncertain. The germline CDR1 and CDR2 sequences are SGHTA and FQGNSA. The V end lost 8 bases, the J end lost 4 bases, and 14 bases lay between the germline ends. The CDR3 runs 13 residues. The CDR3 protein is CASGGRSVYGYTF. The CDR3 DNA reads as TGTGCCAGCGGCGGCCGATCCGTCTATGGCTACACCTTC.

The chain carries TRBV6-5 and TRBJ2-5; perhaps TRBD2 as D (5 bases). The DNA end is more similar to TRBJ2-7, so the J call may be wrong. In germline, CDR1 is MNHEY, CDR2 SVGAGI. The CDR3 is 12 amino acids. CDR3 sequence (DNA): TGTGCCAGCACTGGACGAGGGTACGAGCAGTACTTC. Encoded protein: CASTGRGYEQYF.

This chain connects TRBV15 to TRBJ2-7; perhaps TRBD2 as D (6 bases). Trimming took 9 bases from V and 6 from J, leaving 21 bases between them. This CDR3 is built from 14 residues. Per germline, CDR1 LNHNV and CDR2 YYDKDF (reference sequence). This CDR3 reads CATEVEGRSAEQYF. The CDR3 nucleotides read TGTGCCACAGAGGTGGAGGGTAGGTCCGCCGAGCAGTACTTC.

The chain employs TRBV7-9 and TRBJ1-3, with TRBD1 matching over 8 bases. The V gene's germline CDR1 is SEHNR and CDR2 FQNEAQ (reference sequence). V lost 5 bases to trimming and J lost 2 bases; unmatched junction nucleotides: 2. The CDR3 totals 14 residues. The CDR3: CASSPQGAGNTIYF. For the CDR3, the DNA is TGTGCCAGCAGCCCACAGGGGGCTGGAAACACCATATATTTT.

This rearrangement joins TRBV6-6 to TRBJ2-5; D may be TRBD1 (5 bases). This CDR3 is 12 amino acids long. Germline V gives CDR1 MNHNY, CDR2 SVGAGI (reference sequence). V gave up 2 bases and J gave up 5 bases, with 6 bases separating them. CDR3 in DNA: TGTGCCAGCAGTTACCAGGGTGAGACCCAGTACTTC. Its protein is CASSYQGETQYF.

The rearrangement uses TRBV6-1 and TRBJ1-2, with D possibly being TRBD1 (5 bases). Germline V CDR1 and CDR2: MNHNS, SASEGT. With 3 bases removed from V and 4 bases from J, the gap between germline ends came to 15 bases. This CDR3 contains 15 residues. CDR3 residues: CASSEGGTWGYGYTF. CDR3 coding DNA: TGTGCCAGCAGTGAGGGGGGAACCTGGGGCTATGGCTACACCTTC.

This clone was seen ten or more times. This chain joins TRBV6-4 and TRBJ2-1; D is possibly TRBD2 (5 bases). The CDR3 contains 15 residues. Germline CDR1 is MRHNA and CDR2 is SNTAGT. The V and J ends lost 5 bases and 1 base respectively, with 12 bases between them. The CDR3: CASSLSGDSYNEQFF. Here the CDR3 DNA reads TGTGCCAGCAGTCTAAGCGGAGATTCCTACAATGAGCAGTTCTTC.

The genes are TRBV4-2 and TRBJ2-1, with 8 bases matching TRBD2. Germline CDR1 reads LGHNA; CDR2 reads YNFKEQ. The CDR3 is made up of 17 amino acids. V shed 0 bases, J shed 3 bases, and the junction held 7 bases outside the gene matches. The CDR3 sequence: CASSQDSSGSGYNEQFF. The CDR3 bases are TGTGCCAGCAGCCAAGACTCCAGCGGGAGCGGCTACAATGAGCAGTTCTTC.

In this sample, this clone turned up a few times. CDR3 residues: CASSEIAGVRQYF. CDR3 nucleotides: TGCGCCAGCAGTGAGATAGCGGGAGTGAGGCAGTATTTT. This chain connects TRBV10-2 to TRBJ2-3, with 9 positions matching TRBD2. The CDR3 runs 13 residues. The germline V gene encodes CDR1 WSHSY and CDR2 SAAADI. J gave up 11 bases and V 2 bases, and 5 bases lay outside the gene matches.

The J gene is TRBJ2-5, the V gene TRBV9; 11 nucleotides agree with TRBD2. The CDR3 length is 14 residues. The V segment lost 2 bases and the J segment 5 bases; nucleotides outside the gene matches: 2. CDR1 SGDLS and CDR2 YYNGEE come from the germline V gene. DNA for the CDR3: TGTGCCAGCAGCGTTAGCGGGAGGGGGGAGACCCAGTACTTC. Amino acid sequence: CASSVSGRGETQYF.

The chain employs TRBV27 and TRBJ2-1; 10 bases align to TRBD2. Germline V gene sequence: CDR1 MNHEY, CDR2 SMNVEV (reference sequence). The CDR3 loop spans 15 amino acids. Unmatched junction bases numbered 2, after V lost 1 base and J lost 5 bases. The CDR3 coding sequence is TGTGCCAGCAGTTTATTAGGACTAGCGGACAATGAGCAGTTCTTC. Amino acids: CASSLLGLADNEQFF.

The chain is built from TRBV5-1 and TRBJ2-7, with 7 nucleotides matching TRBD1. J lost 5 bases, V lost 0 bases, and 8 bases had no gene match. Germline CDR1 SGHRS, CDR2 YFSETQ. This CDR3 region has 15 residues. The CDR3 region is CASSLGQGYGDEQYF. Here the CDR3 DNA reads TGCGCCAGCAGCTTGGGACAGGGATATGGTGACGAGCAGTACTTC.

V gene TRBV7-6 combines with J gene TRBJ2-7; 9 bases are shared with TRBD2. The junction had 11 bases not matched to a gene; V was cut back by 8 bases and J by 6 bases. CDR3 length equals 14 residues. Germline lookup yields CDR1 SGHVS and CDR2 FNYEAQ. The CDR3 region is CASGGMAGGPEQYF. CDR3 DNA: TGTGCCAGCGGGGGGATGGCGGGAGGGCCCGAGCAGTACTTC.

CDR3 nucleotides: TGTGCCACCGGGACAGGAGGGAATCAGCCCCAGCATTTT. Its translation: CATGTGGNQPQHF. This chain links TRBV15 with TRBJ1-5; 8 nucleotides agree with TRBD1. The V gene end was trimmed by 8 bases and the J gene end by 4 bases; junction bases not matched to a gene: 4. Germline CDR1 and CDR2: LNHNV and YYDKDF (reference sequence). The CDR3 extends over 13 amino acids.

The V gene is TRBV2, the J gene TRBJ2-5, with D uncertain. The CDR3 is 16 residues long. V was cut by 0 bases and J by 5 bases, with 16 bases left in between. CDR1 SNHLY and CDR2 FYNNEI come from the germline V gene. CDR3 sequence reads: CASSEALRVGEETQYF. Here the CDR3 DNA reads TGTGCCAGCAGTGAAGCGCTACGGGTCGGTGAGGAGACCCAGTACTTC.

The chain links TRBV27 to TRBJ2-1; TRBD2 agrees at 9 bases. This CDR3 region has 15 residues. V lost 7 bases, J lost 6 bases, and 10 bases stayed unmatched. CDR1 and CDR2 from the germline V gene are MNHEY and SMNVEV (reference sequence). CDR3 sequence reads: CASNLGTSRVNEQFF. CDR3 nucleotides: TGTGCCAGCAACCTAGGGACTAGCAGAGTCAATGAGCAGTTCTTC.

This chain connects TRBV6-5 to TRBJ2-7; TRBD2 matches 10 bases. V lost 8 bases to trimming and J lost 5 bases; unmatched junction nucleotides: 9. The CDR3 covers 14 residues. Germline V lookup: CDR1 MNHEY, CDR2 SVGAGI. In DNA form, the CDR3 reads TGTGCCAGCGGAAAGCGGGAGGGCCCCAACGAGCAGTACTTC. It specifies CASGKREGPNEQYF.

A few counts support this clone. The chain links TRBV10-3 to TRBJ2-6; D might be TRBD1 (5 bases). Germline CDR1 reads ENHRY; CDR2 reads SYGVKD. CDR3 length: 16 residues. The V end was cut by 2 bases, the J end by 4 bases, with 12 bases between. The CDR3 region has the DNA TGTGCCATCAGTGAGGTAGAAGGGGTCGGGGCCAACGTCCTGACTTTC. It is translated as CAISEVEGVGANVLTF.